The present entry profiles one TCR beta chain with its context. The V end was cut by 0 bases, the J end by 6 bases, with 9 bases between. Germline V gene data show CDR1 as SGHRS and CDR2 as YFSETQ. CDR3 length: 14 amino acids. These data originate in a study of blood T cell repertoires in COVID-19. For the study at large: Italy, Spain and the United States were the sources of the convalescent and acute COVID-19 samples. PBMCs, B-cell-depleted T cells, or T cells were the source of the cDNA or gDNA that made up the material.

Methods used by the authors: By means of reference gene primer amplification, nucleated cell counts were estimated. Libraries were prepared by immunoSEQ multiplex PCR; TCRdb keeps only in-frame clonotypes and omits some of them. The DNA gave D and trimming, while V, J and clone size come from that table. The sample has approximately 190,000 clones; 83% are singletons. The chain carries TRBV5-1 and TRBJ2-2; possibly TRBD1 for D (7 bases). Sequencing was performed on peripheral blood. The TCR was taken from a woman between 40 and 55 years old with acute or convalescent COVID-19. CDR3 in amino acids: CASSLGGTAGELFF. The CDR3 bases are TGCGCCAGCAGCTTGGGCGGGACAGCCGGGGAGCTGTTTTTT.